The text below deals with one TCR beta chain. Trimming at V came to 0 bases and at J to 4 bases, leaving 14 bases not matched to a gene. Germline V lookup: CDR1 GTSNPN, CDR2 SVGIG (reference sequence). The CDR3 runs 17 residues. The sample belongs to a study of T cell clonotyping in hematopoietic cell transplantation. Study-level background: Cytoreduction preceded collection of pretransplant recipient samples.

Time point in this sample: recipient sample about 28 days before transplant, after cytoreduction. The assay was immunoSEQ multiplex PCR, and TCRdb's table has in-frame clones only and misses some. The data show 5,000 or so clones, around 30% seen once. This TCR came from a middle-aged man with myelofibrosis. Some clones in this sample may be carry-over from other donors' samples. The source material was peripheral blood mononuclear cells, sampled before stem cell transplant. The chain joins TRBV30 to TRBJ1-2; TRBD1 agrees at 7 bases. In nucleotides, the CDR3 is TGTGCCTGGAGTGTATCCCTGGGCAGGGGGAGGGTCTATGGCTACACCTTC. It encodes CAWSVSLGRGRVYGYTF. Together with reference TRBV30 and TRBJ1-2, the CDR3 gives the full variable domain: SQTIHQWPATLVQPVGSPLSLECTVEGTSNPNLYWYRQAAGRGLQLLFYSVGIGQISSEVPQNLSASRPQDRQFILSSKKLLLSDSGFYLCAWSVSLGRGRVYGYTFGSGTRLTVV.